The 18 T cell receptor beta chains in this list originate from one sample, sequenced in a study of T-cell memory formation after mild COVID-19. MiXCR was run by TCRdb on the 5' RACE reads, yielding one entry per CDR3 protein. Among some 130,000 distinct CDR3 sequences listed, 5% to 6.5% were seen once. The sample was PBMCs or a T cell subset sorted from them (not recorded which). These receptors all come from an adult woman who had mild COVID-19 (a few samples of this study predate the infection). Cell type and time point are not known.

In this sample, this clonotype turned up many times. This chain joins TRBV7-9 and TRBJ2-2, with 8 bases fitting TRBD1. Germline V lookup: CDR1 SEHNR, CDR2 FQNEAQ (reference sequence). V lost 3 bases, J lost 5 bases, and 5 bases stayed unmatched. CDR3 size: 15 residues. The CDR3: CASSFRTGRTGELFF. The CDR3 DNA is TGTGCCAGCAGCTTTCGGACAGGGAGAACCGGGGAGCTGTTTTTT. Supplemented by reference TRBV7-9 and TRBJ2-2, the full variable domain reads DTGVSQNPRHKITKRGQNVTFRCDPISEHNRLYWYRQTLGQGPEFLTYFQNEAQLEKSRLLSDRFSAERPKGSFSTLEIQRTEQGDSAMYLCASSFRTGRTGELFFGEGSRLTVL.

This clonotype occurred a few times. The chain is built from TRBV12-3 or TRBV12-4 and TRBJ2-1; a possible D gene is TRBD2 (6 bases). Trimming pared 2 bases from V and 9 bases from J, leaving 11 bases between. The CDR3 covers 13 residues. DNA for the CDR3: TGTGCCAGCAGTTTATACGCCGGGGGTGAGCAGTTCTTC. It codes for CASSLYAGGEQFF.

The chain carries TRBV7-2 and TRBJ2-3; the match to TRBD2 covers 8 bases. Germline CDR1 and CDR2: SGHTA and FQGNSA. With V trimmed by 1 base and J by 1 base, 4 bases remained unmatched. The CDR3 runs 16 residues. CDR3 sequence (DNA): TGTGCCAGCAGCTTAGGGGCGGGGGGACGCACAGATACGCAGTATTTT. This translates into CASSLGAGGRTDTQYF.

The gene calls are TRBV9 and TRBJ2-1, with 9 bases fitting TRBD1. J gave up 6 bases and V 3 bases, and 7 bases lay outside the gene matches. Per the germline V gene, CDR1 is SGDLS and CDR2 is YYNGEE. This CDR3 region has 15 residues. The CDR3 reads CASSAGQGGSNEQFF. CDR3 DNA sequence: TGTGCCAGCAGCGCGGGACAGGGCGGGTCCAATGAGCAGTTCTTC.

This clonotype has more than one count but fewer than ten. The chain joins TRBV18 to TRBJ2-5, with D tentatively TRBD1 (6 bases). Trimming took 1 base from V and 2 from J, leaving 8 bases between them. Germline values: CDR1 KGHSH, CDR2 LQKENI. The CDR3 is made up of 14 amino acids. This CDR3 is CASSPQRGQETQYF. The CDR3 DNA reads as TGTGCCAGCTCACCACAGAGGGGGCAAGAGACCCAGTACTTC.

V is TRBV7-9 and J is TRBJ1-6; tentatively, D is TRBD1 (5 bases). The CDR3 sequence is 13 residues long. V was cut by 5 bases and J by 10 bases, with 12 bases left in between. Germline V lookup: CDR1 SEHNR, CDR2 FQNEAQ (reference sequence). CDR3 nucleotides: TGTGCCAGCAGCCCTCAGGGTAGCTCACCCCTCCACTTT. This translates into CASSPQGSSPLHF.

This chain uses TRBV7-3 with TRBJ2-1, with 8 bases identical to TRBD2. J gave up 6 bases and V 3 bases, and 16 bases lay outside the gene matches. The CDR3 sequence is 18 residues long. Germline CDR1 SGHTA, CDR2 FQGTGA. The CDR3 reads CASSFRTGGRSGGNEQFF. The CDR3, as DNA: TGTGCCAGCAGCTTCAGGACTGGCGGGAGGTCGGGGGGCAATGAGCAGTTCTTC. Full variable domain (missing parts from reference TRBV7-3 and TRBJ2-1): GAGVSQTPSNKVTEKGKYVELRCDPISGHTALYWYRQSLGQGPEFLIYFQGTGAADDSGLPNDRFFAVRPEGSVSTLKIQRTERGDSAVYLCASSFRTGGRSGGNEQFFGPGTRLTVL.

This clonotype was picked up many times. The rearrangement joins TRBV10-2 to TRBJ2-5; D ambiguous. Per the germline V gene, CDR1 is WSHSY and CDR2 is SAAADI. CDR3 length: 11 residues. V shed 6 bases and J shed 3 bases, with 5 bases lying between them. The CDR3 DNA follows: TGCGCCAGCAGGGGCAAAGAGACCCAGTACTTC. Its translation: CASRGKETQYF.

This clonotype came up a few times. The V call is TRBV7-8, the J call TRBJ1-6; D not certain. This CDR3 is 13 amino acids long. Germline lookup yields CDR1 SGHVS and CDR2 FQNEAQ. Trimming took off 1 base at V and 8 bases at J, with 6 bases between the two ends. The CDR3 reads CASSLVRDSPLHF. Here the CDR3 DNA reads TGTGCCAGCAGCTTAGTTAGGGATTCACCCCTCCACTTT.

This rearrangement joins TRBV11-1 to TRBJ1-5; weak D call: TRBD1 (5 bases). The CDR3 has 16 residues. From germline, CDR1 is SGHAT and CDR2 FQDESV (reference sequence). Trimming removed 0 bases at V and 2 bases at J, with 11 bases between. CDR3 protein: CASSLAGRGGNQPQHF. The CDR3 region has the DNA TGTGCCAGCAGCTTAGCGGGGCGGGGGGGCAATCAGCCCCAGCATTTT.

The rearrangement uses TRBV7-9 and TRBJ1-1; no reliable D call. The CDR3 extends over 14 amino acids. CDR1 and CDR2 from the germline V gene are SEHNR and FQNEAQ (reference sequence). Trimming left V 5 bases short and J 0 bases short, with 10 bases between. The CDR3 DNA follows: TGTGCCAGCAGCCGTACGTTGCTGAACACTGAAGCTTTCTTT. Protein sequence: CASSRTLLNTEAFF.

V usage is TRBV9 and J usage is TRBJ2-3, with no clear D. This CDR3 has 12 amino acids. Germline-derived CDR1 and CDR2 are SGDLS and YYNGEE. Trimming cost V 3 bases and J 4 bases, with 6 bases left between them. The CDR3 nucleotides are TGTGCCAGCAGCGCCGTTTCAGATACGCAGTATTTT. Its protein product is CASSAVSDTQYF. Full variable domain (rest looked up from reference TRBV9 and TRBJ2-3): DSGVTQTPKHLITATGQRVTLRCSPRSGDLSVYWYQQSLDQGLQFLIQYYNGEERAKGNILERFSAQQFPDLHSELNLSSLELGDSALYFCASSAVSDTQYFGPGTRLTVL.

The J gene is TRBJ2-5, the V gene TRBV18; D unclear. Germline CDR1 KGHSH, CDR2 LQKENI. V lost 6 bases and J 2 bases, leaving 10 bases between the germline ends. The CDR3 consists of 13 residues. In nucleotides, the CDR3 is TGTGCCAGCTCCCCTCTCGGTCAAGAGACCCAGTACTTC. Amino acid sequence: CASSPLGQETQYF.

This chain links TRBV19 with TRBJ1-1; no clear D gene. This CDR3 comprises 13 residues. The germline gives CDR1 LNHDA, CDR2 SQIVND (reference sequence). Trimming removed 5 bases at V and 2 bases at J, with 9 bases between. CDR3 amino acids: CASSSVINTEAFF. DNA for the CDR3: TGTGCCAGTAGTTCCGTCATAAACACTGAAGCTTTCTTT. Based on the CDR3 plus reference TRBV19 and TRBJ1-1, the full variable domain is DGGITQSPKYLFRKEGQNVTLSCEQNLNHDAMYWYRQDPGQGLRLIYYSQIVNDFQKGDIAEGYSVSREKKESFPLTVTSAQKNPTAFYLCASSSVINTEAFFGQGTRLTVV.

The V call is TRBV23-1, the J call TRBJ2-2; 10 bases fit TRBD2. TRBV23-1 is given ORF status, its function remaining uncertain. The ends lost 0 bases at V and 1 base at J; junction bases unmatched: 8. The CDR3 runs 19 residues. CDR3: CASSQSDYSSGRNTGELFF. As DNA, the CDR3 is TGCGCCAGCAGTCAATCGGACTACTCTAGCGGGAGGAACACCGGGGAGCTGTTTTTT.

This clonotype showed up many times. The CDR3 protein is CAIRRTVEGPNEQFF. CDR3 sequence (DNA): TGTGCCATCAGGAGAACAGTCGAGGGCCCCAATGAGCAGTTCTTC. J is TRBJ2-1 and V is TRBV10-3; a possible D gene is TRBD2 (5 bases). V was cut by 6 bases and J by 6 bases, with 18 bases left in between. CDR1 is ENHRY and CDR2 is SYGVKD in the germline V gene. The CDR3 is made up of 15 amino acids.

The chain employs TRBV5-1 and TRBJ2-1; D possibly corresponds to TRBD2 (6 bases). The CDR3 sequence is 15 residues long. Trimming removed 0 bases from V and 8 bases from J, with 15 bases in between. Germline-derived CDR1 and CDR2 are SGHRS and YFSETQ. The DNA for the CDR3 is TGCGCCAGCAGCTTGGGTCCTCGGAGGGGCGATGAGCAGTTCTTC. It translates to CASSLGPRRGDEQFF.

This clonotype has ten or more counts. V usage is TRBV5-1 and J usage is TRBJ1-2; D perhaps matches TRBD1 (6 bases). V dropped 5 bases and J dropped 2 bases, with 16 bases sitting between them. The CDR3 loop spans 15 amino acids. CDR1 is SGHRS, CDR2 YFSETQ, per germline. CDR3 amino acids: CASSRQDRSNYGYTF. DNA of the CDR3: TGCGCCAGCAGTCGTCAGGACAGAAGCAACTATGGCTACACCTTC.